This T cell receptor beta chain stems from a study of OX40 agonist ivuxolimab in advanced cancers. Study overall: Patients were treated with intravenous ivuxolimab, dosed at 0.01 to 10 mg/kg and infused every 2 weeks.

CDR3 length equals 13 residues. Per germline, CDR1 MNHEY and CDR2 SMNVEV (reference sequence). Trimming took off 6 bases at V and 3 bases at J, with 12 bases between the two ends. Using immunoSEQ multiplex PCR, the repertoire was profiled, and TCRdb retains in-frame clones only, with some absent. The data show roughly 99,000 clones, approximately 90% seen once. This clone was picked up one time. This receptor was taken from an adult with an advanced solid tumor such as melanoma, head and neck, liver or kidney cancer. This chain uses TRBV27 with TRBJ2-7; perhaps TRBD2 as D (5 bases). The specimen comprised CD4+ or CD8+ T cells sorted from blood, sampled in a trial of the OX40 agonist ivuxolimab. CDR3 DNA: TGTGCCAGCAGCACCTCCACTAGCTACGAGCAGTACTTC. Amino acid sequence: CASSTSTSYEQYF.